The 17 T cell receptor beta chains below come from one sample, sequenced in a study of blood T cell repertoires in COVID-19. The data were produced by immunoSEQ multiplex PCR, yet TCRdb's version contains in-frame clones alone and is incomplete. The table lists 400,000 or so clones, over 75% of them singletons. The sequencing input was PBMCs or T cells enriched from blood (not recorded which). These TCRs come from a woman between 35 and 50 years old with acute COVID-19.

The chain has TRBV3-1 (or the pseudogene TRBV3-2) and TRBJ2-4, with 9 positions matching TRBD1. This CDR3 has 16 residues. From germline, CDR1 is LGHDT and CDR2 YNNKEL (reference sequence). Trimming cost V 3 bases and J 9 bases; bases outside gene matches: 12. This CDR3 reads CASSHIPEGQGAIQYF. The CDR3 DNA follows: TGTGCCAGCAGCCACATACCTGAGGGACAGGGCGCCATTCAGTACTTC.

This sequence joins TRBV24-1 and TRBJ1-2; D is possibly TRBD1 (5 bases). This CDR3 has 12 residues. Germline CDR1 reads KGHDR; CDR2 reads SFDVKD. Trimming pared 7 bases from V and 2 bases from J, leaving 7 bases between. The DNA for the CDR3 is TGTGCCACCAGCAGGGAAAACTATGGCTACACCTTC. Translated: CATSRENYGYTF.

As to this clone: In the same sample, other DNA sequences code for this CDR3. V usage is TRBV6-5 and J usage is TRBJ1-2, with D possibly TRBD1 on 5 matching bases. The CDR3 contains 13 residues. V was trimmed by 6 bases and J by 2 bases, leaving 10 bases between them. Germline V CDR1 and CDR2: MNHEY, SVGAGI. CDR3 in DNA: TGTGCCAGCAGCCGGGACTCCAACTATGGCTACACCTTC. Protein sequence: CASSRDSNYGYTF.

The rearrangement joins TRBV19 to TRBJ2-2; D not resolved. CDR1 and CDR2 from the germline V gene are LNHDA and SQIVND (reference sequence). The CDR3 has 13 amino acids. Between the trimmed V and J ends, which lost 5 bases and 7 bases, there was a span of 11 bases. CDR3 protein: CASSSQSVGELFF. The CDR3 coding sequence is TGTGCCAGTAGTTCTCAAAGCGTCGGGGAGCTGTTTTTT.

The chain is built from TRBV11-3 and TRBJ2-2, with 8 bases fitting TRBD2. The CDR3 is made up of 16 amino acids. Germline V gene data show CDR1 as SGHNT and CDR2 as YENEEA. Trimming removed 1 base from V and 1 base from J; junction bases left unmatched: 2. CDR3 coding DNA: TGTGCCAGCAGCTTAGGCCTAGCGGGGAACACCGGGGAGCTGTTTTTT. Its translation: CASSLGLAGNTGELFF.

This clone is a singleton in its sample. The chain employs TRBV2 and TRBJ2-2; 9 nucleotides agree with TRBD2. Germline trimming cut 2 bases from V and 5 bases from J; bases unmatched to any gene: 0. The CDR3 covers 14 residues. Germline V CDR1 and CDR2: SNHLY, FYNNEI. The CDR3 loop is CASSELAGTGELFF. The CDR3, as DNA: TGTGCCAGCAGTGAACTAGCGGGGACCGGGGAGCTGTTTTTT.

The chain joins TRBV2 to TRBJ1-5; 7 positions agree with TRBD1. Unmatched junction bases numbered 0, after V lost 1 base and J lost 6 bases. The CDR3 runs to 13 residues. The V gene's germline CDR1 is SNHLY and CDR2 FYNNEI. The CDR3 nucleotides are TGTGCCAGCAGTGAAGGACAGGGTCAGCCCCAGCATTTT. It is translated as CASSEGQGQPQHF.

The chain links TRBV29-1 to TRBJ2-5; possible D gene TRBD1, 5 bases. Between the trimmed V and J ends, which lost 0 bases and 5 bases, there was a span of 13 bases. CDR1 SQVTM and CDR2 ANQGSEA come from the germline V gene. CDR3 length: 14 residues. The CDR3 region is CSVEDPRVRETQYF. CDR3 sequence (DNA): TGCAGCGTTGAAGATCCCAGGGTCCGGGAGACCCAGTACTTC.

The J gene is TRBJ2-7, the V gene TRBV19; 8 bases map to TRBD1. The CDR3 spans 17 residues. The germline V gene encodes CDR1 LNHDA and CDR2 SQIVND (reference sequence). The V segment lost 5 bases and the J segment 2 bases; nucleotides outside the gene matches: 14. CDR3 region: CASSPRGRTGSTYEQYF. The CDR3 bases are TGTGCCAGTAGTCCAAGGGGCCGGACAGGGAGCACCTACGAGCAGTACTTC.

The rearrangement joins TRBV6-5 to TRBJ2-1, with TRBD1 matching 7 bases. V lost 2 bases to trimming and J lost 6 bases; unmatched junction nucleotides: 4. The CDR3 consists of 14 residues. From germline, CDR1 is MNHEY and CDR2 SVGAGI. For the CDR3, the DNA is TGTGCCAGCAGTTACCCCGGGACAGCCAATGAGCAGTTCTTC. It specifies CASSYPGTANEQFF.

The V gene is TRBV5-1, the J gene TRBJ1-1; D call uncertain. The CDR3 loop spans 13 amino acids. Germline CDR1 is SGHRS and CDR2 is YFSETQ. V was shortened by 0 bases and J by 6 bases, with 9 bases between the two germline ends. The CDR3 nucleotides are TGCGCCAGCAGCTTGGGGGCGGGTGCTGAAGCTTTCTTT. This codes for CASSLGAGAEAFF.

The chain carries TRBV5-4 and TRBJ1-3; maybe TRBD1 (6 bases). V was clipped by 4 bases and J by 7 bases, with 15 bases between them. The CDR3 has 14 amino acids. Per germline, CDR1 SGHNT and CDR2 YYREEE (reference sequence). The CDR3 loop reads CASSEDSSRNTIYF. In nucleotides, the CDR3 is TGTGCCAGCAGCGAGGACAGTTCCCGGAACACCATATATTTT.

This clone was seen just once. The chain combines TRBV13 with TRBJ2-7; TRBD1 matches at 10 bases. The CDR3 consists of 15 residues. V lost 5 bases to trimming and J lost 4 bases; unmatched junction nucleotides: 8. Germline V CDR1 and CDR2: PRHDT, FYEKMQ (reference sequence). The CDR3 coding sequence is TGTGCCAGCAGCCCACCGGGACAGGGGTTGTACGAGCAGTACTTC. It specifies CASSPPGQGLYEQYF.

The chain is built from TRBV12-2 and TRBJ2-3; whether TRBD2, the table's D call, matches the DNA was not checked. TRBV12-2 is labeled a pseudogene. The CDR3 sequence is 11 residues long. CDR3 DNA sequence: TGTGCAATCCCCCCCCTCGATACGCAGTATTTT. Amino acid sequence: CAIPPLDTQYF.

The count of this clone is one. The genes are TRBV2 and TRBJ2-6; 12 bases align to TRBD2. The germline V gene encodes CDR1 SNHLY and CDR2 FYNNEI. The CDR3 runs to 19 residues. Unmatched junction bases numbered 9, after V lost 6 bases and J lost 0 bases. This CDR3 is CASRTGLAGLSSGANVLTF. In DNA, the CDR3 is TGTGCCAGCAGAACGGGACTAGCGGGTCTGAGCTCTGGGGCCAACGTCCTGACTTTC.

This clone has only one observation. This sequence joins TRBV11-2 and TRBJ2-7, with 7 bases that match TRBD1. The CDR3 runs 15 residues. Germline loops: CDR1 SGHAT, CDR2 FQNNGV. V shed 5 bases, J shed 0 bases, and the junction held 7 bases outside the gene matches. The CDR3 nucleotides read TGTGCCAGCAGCCTCTACGGGGACAGCTCCTACGAGCAGTACTTC. Translation: CASSLYGDSSYEQYF. Looking up the rest from reference TRBV11-2 and TRBJ2-7 gives the full variable domain: EAGVAQSPRYKIIEKRQSVAFWCNPISGHATLYWYQQILGQGPKLLIQFQNNGVVDDSQLPKDRFSAERLKGVDSTLKIQPAKLEDSAVYLCASSLYGDSSYEQYFGPGTRLTVT.

This rearrangement joins TRBV11-2 to TRBJ2-1; 8 bases agree with TRBD2. V gave up 4 bases and J gave up 6 bases; unmatched junction bases: 11. The germline gives CDR1 SGHAT, CDR2 FQNNGV. There are 16 residues in the CDR3. The CDR3 protein is CASSSIPGGLVNEQFF. CDR3 nucleotides: TGTGCCAGCAGCTCAATTCCGGGGGGGCTAGTCAATGAGCAGTTCTTC.